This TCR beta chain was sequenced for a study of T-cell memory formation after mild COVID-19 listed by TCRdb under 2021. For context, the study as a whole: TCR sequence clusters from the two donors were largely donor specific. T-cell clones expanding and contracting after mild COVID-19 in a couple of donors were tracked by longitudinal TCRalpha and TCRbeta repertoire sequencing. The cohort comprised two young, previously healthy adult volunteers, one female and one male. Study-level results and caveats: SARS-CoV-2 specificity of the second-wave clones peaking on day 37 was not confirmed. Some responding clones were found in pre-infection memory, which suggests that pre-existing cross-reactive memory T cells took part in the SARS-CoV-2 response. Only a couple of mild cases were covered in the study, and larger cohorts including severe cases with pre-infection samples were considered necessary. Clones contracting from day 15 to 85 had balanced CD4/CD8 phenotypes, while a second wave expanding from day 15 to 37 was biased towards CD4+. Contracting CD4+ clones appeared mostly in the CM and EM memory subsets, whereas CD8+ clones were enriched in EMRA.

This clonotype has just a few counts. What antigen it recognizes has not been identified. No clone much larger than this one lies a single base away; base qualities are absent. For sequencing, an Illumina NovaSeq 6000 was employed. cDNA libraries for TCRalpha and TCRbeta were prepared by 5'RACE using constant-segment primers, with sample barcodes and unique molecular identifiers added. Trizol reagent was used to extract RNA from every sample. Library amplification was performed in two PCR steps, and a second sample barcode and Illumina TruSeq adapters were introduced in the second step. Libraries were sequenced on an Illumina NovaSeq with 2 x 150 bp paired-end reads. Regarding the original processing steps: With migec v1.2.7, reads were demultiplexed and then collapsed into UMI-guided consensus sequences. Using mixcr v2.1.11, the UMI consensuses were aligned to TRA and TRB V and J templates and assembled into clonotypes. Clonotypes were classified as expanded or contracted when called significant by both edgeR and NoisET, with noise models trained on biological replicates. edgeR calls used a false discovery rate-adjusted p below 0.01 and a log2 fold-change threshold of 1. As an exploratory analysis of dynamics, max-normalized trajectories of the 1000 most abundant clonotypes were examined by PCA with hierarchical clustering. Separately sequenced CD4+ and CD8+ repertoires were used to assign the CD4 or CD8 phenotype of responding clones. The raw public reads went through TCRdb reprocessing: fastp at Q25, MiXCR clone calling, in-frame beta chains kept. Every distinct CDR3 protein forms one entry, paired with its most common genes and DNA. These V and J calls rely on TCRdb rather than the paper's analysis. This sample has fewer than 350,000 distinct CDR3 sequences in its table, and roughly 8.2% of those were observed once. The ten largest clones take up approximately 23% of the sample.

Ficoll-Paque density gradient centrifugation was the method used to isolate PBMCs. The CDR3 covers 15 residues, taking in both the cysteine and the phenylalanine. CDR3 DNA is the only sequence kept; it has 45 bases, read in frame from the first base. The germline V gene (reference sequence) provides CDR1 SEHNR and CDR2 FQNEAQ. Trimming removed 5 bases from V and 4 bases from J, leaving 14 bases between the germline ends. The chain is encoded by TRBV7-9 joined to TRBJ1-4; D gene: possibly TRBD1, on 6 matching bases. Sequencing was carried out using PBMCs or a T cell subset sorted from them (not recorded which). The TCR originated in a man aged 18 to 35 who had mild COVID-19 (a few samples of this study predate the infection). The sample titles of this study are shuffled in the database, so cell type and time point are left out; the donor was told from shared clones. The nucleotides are TGTGCCAGCAGCGAAACCAGGGGACGTAATGAAAAACTGTTTTTT. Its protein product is CASSETRGRNEKLFF.